The subject of this entry is one TCR beta chain. Antigen specificity is unknown. Compared with germline, one end of the junction differs, possibly owing to a read error. TCRbeta libraries were built with three rounds of nested PCR, modified from ARM-PCR. TCRdb fed the multiplex PCR reads into MiXCR, producing one record per CDR3 protein. The table lists 200,000 to 250,000 distinct CDR3 sequences, approximately 74% of them singletons. CDR1 and CDR2 from the germline V gene are MGHRA and YSYEKL. The CDR3 is made up of 16 amino acids. This record comes from a study of tumor and adjacent non-tumor tissue in lung cancer. Study context: Patients comprised 12 adenocarcinoma, a couple of squamous cell carcinoma and 1 small cell lung cancer. Study observations and caveats: Shorter survival was associated with higher TCR diversity in tumors. Tumor tissue had significantly higher TCR diversity than normal lung.

RNA was extracted from bulk tissue without any cell sorting. Donors were chemotherapy-naive, newly diagnosed lung cancer surgical patients in China, August–late 2014. This receptor was obtained from a man aged 60 to 69 with non-small cell lung cancer. The chain couples TRBV4-1 to TRBJ2-1; 12 nucleotides match TRBD2. Sequencing was done on a sample of lung tumor tissue. The CDR3 protein is CASSQESASGGGEQLF. The CDR3 DNA sequence: TGCGCCAGCAGCCAAGAATCCGCTAGCGGGGGGGGTGAGCAGTTATTC.